A single sample is the source of the 28 T cell receptor beta chains below, sequenced in a study of T-cell reconstitution after alpha-beta-depleted transplantation in children. Study-level findings and limits: Most T-cell counts and diversity one year after the transplant came from T cells that were newly produced.

The library targeted TCRbeta and was prepared with unique molecular identifiers. TCRdb analysed the PCR reads with MiXCR anew, one entry per CDR3 protein. The sample consists of about 290,000 distinct CDR3 sequences, 6% to 10% of them appearing once. For these receptors, no antigen is known. The input for sequencing was peripheral blood, taken 360 days after TCRalphabeta/CD19-depleted stem cell transplant. The receptors shown here come from a female patient aged 2-9 years who had a stem cell transplant for Fanconi anemia, so the T cells may come from the graft donor.

This clonotype was recorded many times. V usage is TRBV7-9 and J usage is TRBJ2-5; D might be TRBD2 (6 bases). Germline V gene sequence: CDR1 SEHNR, CDR2 FQNEAQ (reference sequence). The V end lost 5 bases, the J end lost 2 bases, and 21 bases lay between the germline ends. The CDR3 is 17 residues long. The CDR3 loop is CASSTTRLVQGQETQYF. The CDR3 DNA sequence: TGTGCCAGCAGCACGACCAGACTAGTACAAGGACAAGAGACCCAGTACTTC.

This clonotype has only a few counts. V gene TRBV24-1 combines with J gene TRBJ1-5; D gene unclear. Trimming removed 1 base from V and 4 bases from J, with 1 base in between. The CDR3 sequence is 12 residues long. Germline values: CDR1 KGHDR, CDR2 SFDVKD. The CDR3 reads CATSDFNQPQHF. The CDR3 bases are TGTGCCACCAGTGATTTTAATCAGCCCCAGCATTTT.

CDR3 sequence reads: CSARVFRGIDNSPLHF. The DNA for the CDR3 is TGCAGTGCTAGAGTATTTAGGGGAATTGATAATTCACCCCTCCACTTT. The chain has TRBV20-1 and TRBJ1-6, with D possibly TRBD1 on 5 matching bases. This CDR3 is 16 amino acids long. The V and J ends lost 1 base and 5 bases respectively, with 15 bases between them. Germline assignment: CDR1 DFQATT and CDR2 SNEGSKA (reference sequence).

There are a few counts of this clonotype. This chain links TRBV2 with TRBJ1-2; D unclear. Trimming took 0 bases from V and 5 from J, leaving 13 bases between them. This CDR3 spans 15 amino acids. Germline-derived CDR1 and CDR2 are SNHLY and FYNNEI. CDR3 nucleotides: TGTGCCAGCAGTGAAGCGCAAAGGGTTCCGTATGGCTACACCTTC. This encodes CASSEAQRVPYGYTF. The complete variable domain, with remaining parts taken from reference TRBV2 and TRBJ1-2, reads EPEVTQTPSHQVTQMGQEVILRCVPISNHLYFYWYRQILGQKVEFLVSFYNNEISEKSEIFDDQFSVERPDGSNFTLKIRSTKLEDSAMYFCASSEAQRVPYGYTFGSGTRLTVV.

This clonotype appeared many times. J is TRBJ2-5 and V is TRBV20-1; 8 bases line up with TRBD2. From germline, CDR1 is DFQATT and CDR2 SNEGSKA (reference sequence). This CDR3 is built from 14 residues. V gave up 3 bases and J gave up 7 bases; unmatched junction bases: 10. The CDR3 DNA is TGCAGTGCTAGGTTGTTGCGGGGGGTCGGGACCCAGTACTTC. Translation: CSARLLRGVGTQYF.

The V gene is TRBV28, the J gene TRBJ1-5; D is possibly TRBD1 (5 bases). Germline assignment: CDR1 MDHEN and CDR2 SYDVKM. V was trimmed by 6 bases and J by 0 bases, leaving 12 bases between them. The CDR3 length is 15 residues. CDR3 region: CASRRQIYSNQPQHF. CDR3 DNA: TGTGCCAGCAGGCGACAGATTTATAGCAATCAGCCCCAGCATTTT. Full variable domain (remainder filled in from reference TRBV28 and TRBJ1-5): DVKVTQSSRYLVKRTGEKVFLECVQDMDHENMFWYRQDPGLGLRLIYFSYDVKMKEKGDIPEGYSVSREKKERFSLILESASTNQTSMYLCASRRQIYSNQPQHFGDGTRLSIL.

This clonotype appeared a few times. The chain links TRBV18 to TRBJ2-7; 7 positions match TRBD1. Trimming removed 0 bases from V and 6 bases from J; junction bases left unmatched: 2. From germline, CDR1 is KGHSH and CDR2 LQKENI. This CDR3 is 13 amino acids long. The CDR3 nucleotides read TGTGCCAGCTCACCACCTACAGGGGTCGAGCAGTACTTC. Residues: CASSPPTGVEQYF.

This clonotype was picked up many times. The chain links TRBV5-6 to TRBJ1-1; no definite D call. There are 16 residues in the CDR3. Germline V lookup: CDR1 SGHDT, CDR2 YYEEEE. Trimming removed 4 bases at V and 0 bases at J, with 16 bases between. The CDR3 DNA is TGTGCCAGCAGCGCCCAATATGCGGAGGTGAACACTGAAGCTTTCTTT. This translates into CASSAQYAEVNTEAFF.

This clonotype was detected a few times. V is TRBV20-1 and J is TRBJ2-2, with 11 bases aligning to TRBD2. Germline trimming cut 5 bases from V and 5 bases from J; bases unmatched to any gene: 19. The V gene's germline CDR1 is DFQATT and CDR2 SNEGSKA (reference sequence). The CDR3 covers 19 residues. The CDR3 is CSALGRRLAGGRGTGELFF. Written as DNA, the CDR3 is TGCAGTGCTTTGGGGAGAAGGCTAGCGGGGGGCAGGGGGACCGGGGAGCTGTTTTTT.

This clonotype was observed at least ten times. This chain uses TRBV20-1 with TRBJ1-6, with unresolved D. Trimming removed 5 bases at V and 8 bases at J, with 19 bases between. The CDR3 has 15 amino acids. Germline values: CDR1 DFQATT, CDR2 SNEGSKA (reference sequence). CDR3 loop: CSAGSGLAEHSPLHF. CDR3 DNA: TGCAGTGCTGGGTCAGGCCTGGCAGAGCATTCACCCCTCCACTTT.

This clonotype came up many times. The chain links TRBV29-1 to TRBJ2-3, with D tentatively TRBD1 or TRBD2 (5 bases each). The CDR3 is 11 amino acids. The V end lost 8 bases, the J end lost 0 bases, and 6 bases lay between the germline ends. The V gene's germline CDR1 is SQVTM and CDR2 ANQGSEA. For the CDR3, the DNA is TGCAGCTGGGGGAGCACAGATACGCAGTATTTT. Its protein product is CSWGSTDTQYF.

The chain has TRBV7-6 and TRBJ2-5, with D possibly TRBD1 on 7 matching bases. The germline V gene encodes CDR1 SGHVS and CDR2 FNYEAQ. The CDR3 length is 17 residues. V was pared by 3 bases and J by 2 bases, with 19 bases between. This chain's CDR3 is CASSFYRGTASQETQYF. The CDR3 DNA is TGTGCCAGCAGCTTCTACCGGGGGACAGCGTCTCAAGAGACCCAGTACTTC.

This clonotype was recorded at least ten times. The chain combines TRBV7-7 with TRBJ2-3; D possibly corresponds to TRBD2 (6 bases). The length of the CDR3 is 13 residues. Trimming pared 5 bases from V and 2 bases from J, leaving 8 bases between. CDR1 is SSHAT and CDR2 is FNYEAQ in the germline V gene (reference sequence). The CDR3 DNA is TGTGCCAGCAGCCGGGGGTACACAGATACGCAGTATTTT. Translating gives CASSRGYTDTQYF.

This clonotype was counted many times. V gene TRBV20-1 combines with J gene TRBJ1-2; possibly TRBD1 for D (6 bases). The CDR3 runs 16 residues. V was shortened by 0 bases and J by 0 bases, with 14 bases between the two germline ends. Germline CDR1 and CDR2: DFQATT and SNEGSKA (reference sequence). CDR3 sequence: CSARDPQGPANYGYTF. CDR3 nucleotide sequence: TGCAGTGCTAGAGATCCGCAGGGGCCGGCTAACTATGGCTACACCTTC.

This clonotype was observed a handful of times. This chain joins TRBV27 and TRBJ1-2; no firm D call. Germline loops: CDR1 MNHEY, CDR2 SMNVEV (reference sequence). The CDR3 sequence is 13 residues long. Trimming left V 3 bases short and J 5 bases short, with 10 bases between. The CDR3 region is CASSFEAGYGYTF. The CDR3 DNA sequence: TGTGCCAGCAGTTTCGAGGCAGGTTATGGCTACACCTTC.

The table lists this clonotype with a few counts. The gene calls are TRBV13 and TRBJ1-3; 9 bases line up with TRBD1. The germline V gene has CDR1 PRHDT and CDR2 FYEKMQ (reference sequence). V lost 5 bases, J lost 2 bases, and 4 bases stayed unmatched. The CDR3 contains 15 residues. The DNA of the CDR3 is TGTGCCAGCAGCCGGACAGGGGCGGCTGGAAACACCATATATTTT. Its translation is CASSRTGAAGNTIYF.

Details on this clonotype: Compared with germline, one end of the junction differs, possibly owing to a read error. The rearrangement uses TRBV9 and TRBJ1-6, with 7 bases that match TRBD1. CDR1 and CDR2 (germline): SGDLS, YYNGEE. The CDR3 sequence is 16 residues long. The CDR3 here is CASSAEGQFYNSPLHF. DNA for the CDR3: TGTGCCAGCAGCGCCGAGGGACAGTTTTATAACTCACCCCTCCACTTT.

This clonotype was seen ten or more times. This sequence joins TRBV20-1 and TRBJ1-1; no reliable D call. Germline assignment: CDR1 DFQATT and CDR2 SNEGSKA (reference sequence). This CDR3 contains 12 residues. Trimming took off 3 bases at V and 2 bases at J, with 7 bases between the two ends. The CDR3 sequence is CSASSGNTEAFF. In DNA form, the CDR3 reads TGCAGTGCTAGTTCGGGTAACACTGAAGCTTTCTTT.

Comments on this clonotype: A much larger clone lies one base from this, so it may be a read error. The chain joins TRBV12-3 or TRBV12-4 to TRBJ1-2; 9 bases agree with TRBD1. The junction had 3 bases not matched to a gene; V was cut back by 6 bases and J by 4 bases. The CDR3 contains 13 residues. The CDR3 region has the DNA TGTGCCAGCAGGCCGACAGGGGGCTATGGCTACACCTTC. As protein: CASRPTGGYGYTF.

The chain recombines TRBV27 with TRBJ2-2, with TRBD2 matching 10 bases. V lost 6 bases to trimming and J lost 3 bases; unmatched junction nucleotides: 10. Germline-derived CDR1 and CDR2 are MNHEY and SMNVEV (reference sequence). The length of the CDR3 is 17 residues. This CDR3 is CASSPRVAGGYTGELFF. CDR3 coding DNA: TGTGCCAGCAGCCCCCGGGTAGCGGGGGGATACACCGGGGAGCTGTTTTTT.

At least ten counts were recorded for this clonotype. V and J are TRBV7-9 and TRBJ1-5, with 9 bases lining up with TRBD1. Trimming removed 5 bases from V and 2 bases from J; junction bases left unmatched: 7. The CDR3 has 16 residues. Germline CDR1 reads SEHNR; CDR2 reads FQNEAQ (reference sequence). CDR3 amino acids: CASSPDRGYGNQPQHF. The CDR3 nucleotides are TGTGCCAGCAGCCCAGACAGGGGGTATGGCAATCAGCCCCAGCATTTT.

The chain combines TRBV5-4 with TRBJ2-5; 9 positions agree with TRBD1. Germline CDR1 is SGHNT and CDR2 is YYREEE (reference sequence). The junction had 2 bases not matched to a gene; V was cut back by 3 bases and J by 2 bases. This CDR3 is built from 14 residues. The CDR3 DNA reads as TGTGCCAGCAGCTCGGGACAGGGACAAGAGACCCAGTACTTC. Translated: CASSSGQGQETQYF.

The V and J genes are TRBV6-1 and TRBJ2-7, with 11 bases aligning to TRBD1. The V gene end was trimmed by 4 bases and the J gene end by 4 bases; junction bases not matched to a gene: 6. Looked up from germline, CDR1 is MNHNS and CDR2 is SASEGT. The CDR3 contains 15 residues. In nucleotides, the CDR3 is TGTGCCAGCAGTGGGTGGGACAGGGGGTTTTACGAGCAGTACGTC. This codes for CASSGWDRGFYEQYV.

This chain connects TRBV20-1 to TRBJ2-5; 8 nucleotides agree with TRBD2. V lost 0 bases, J lost 6 bases, and 9 bases stayed unmatched. The V gene's germline CDR1 is DFQATT and CDR2 SNEGSKA (reference sequence). This CDR3 is 15 amino acids long. The CDR3 bases are TGCAGTGCTAGAGATCGAATAGCGGGGTCGAAGACCCAGTACTTC. Translating it yields CSARDRIAGSKTQYF.

In its sample, this clonotype was seen many times. DNA of the CDR3: TGTGCCAGCAGCCCGGAGCCGCGCAGGGCCGATAATTCACCCCTCCACTTT. This gives the protein CASSPEPRRADNSPLHF. This chain uses TRBV9 with TRBJ1-6; the D gene is possibly TRBD1 (5 bases). CDR1 SGDLS and CDR2 YYNGEE come from the germline V gene. V was shortened by 4 bases and J by 5 bases, with 19 bases between the two germline ends. The CDR3 contains 17 residues. Supplemented by reference TRBV9 and TRBJ1-6, the full variable domain reads DSGVTQTPKHLITATGQRVTLRCSPRSGDLSVYWYQQSLDQGLQFLIQYYNGEERAKGNILERFSAQQFPDLHSELNLSSLELGDSALYFCASSPEPRRADNSPLHFGNGTRLTVT.

The chain joins TRBV2 to TRBJ1-6; D gene ambiguous. The V gene's germline CDR1 is SNHLY and CDR2 FYNNEI. The CDR3 loop spans 15 amino acids. Trimming stripped 5 bases from V and 9 bases from J, with 17 bases between. CDR3 nucleotides: TGTGCCAGCAGTCTCCGGCTGGGATTGGGTTCACCCCTCCACTTT. Protein product: CASSLRLGLGSPLHF.

The rearrangement joins TRBV15 to TRBJ1-1, with 9 positions matching TRBD1. The germline V gene has CDR1 LNHNV and CDR2 YYDKDF (reference sequence). The CDR3 is 17 residues long. V dropped 2 bases and J dropped 4; count of bases not matched to a gene: 11. CDR3 protein: CATSRLPTGGLRTEAFF. The CDR3 region has the DNA TGTGCCACCAGCAGACTTCCGACAGGGGGTCTTCGCACTGAAGCTTTCTTT.

This clonotype was picked up many times. The junction departs from germline at one end; a sequencing error may be responsible. The chain uses TRBV7-9 and TRBJ1-2; D gene ambiguous. This CDR3 region has 12 residues. Germline values: CDR1 SEHNR, CDR2 FQNEAQ (reference sequence). The CDR3 coding sequence is TGTGCCAGCAGCTTAGCCGGGATTACCCCCGCCTTC. Protein sequence: CASSLAGITPAF.